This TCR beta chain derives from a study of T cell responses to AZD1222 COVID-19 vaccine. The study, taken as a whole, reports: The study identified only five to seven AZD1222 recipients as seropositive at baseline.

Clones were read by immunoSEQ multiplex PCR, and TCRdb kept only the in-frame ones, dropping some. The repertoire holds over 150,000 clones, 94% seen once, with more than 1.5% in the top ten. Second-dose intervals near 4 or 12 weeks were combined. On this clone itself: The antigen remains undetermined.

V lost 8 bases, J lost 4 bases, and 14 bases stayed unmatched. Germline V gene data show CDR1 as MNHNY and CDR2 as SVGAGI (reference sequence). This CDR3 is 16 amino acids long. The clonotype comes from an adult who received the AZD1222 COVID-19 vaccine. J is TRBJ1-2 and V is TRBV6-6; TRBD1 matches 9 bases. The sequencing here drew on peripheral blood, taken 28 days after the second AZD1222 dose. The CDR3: CASSIERTGAAYGYTF. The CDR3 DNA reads TGTGCCAGCTCTATAGAGAGGACAGGGGCTGCCTATGGCTACACCTTC.